This is a list of T cell receptor beta chains from one sample in a study of cytomegalovirus exposure and HLA in healthy donors. Sequencing was performed with immunoSEQ multiplex PCR; in TCRdb, only in-frame clones are kept and a portion is missing. The sample lists 100,000 to 150,000 clones; almost 85% were seen once. The sequenced sample consisted of PBMCs. The receptors stem from a young woman in good health and CMV-seronegative. Each CDR3 is given with its conserved first and last residue. Fields, in order: clone size, J gene, V gene, D gene, CDR3 protein, CDR3 DNA. The D gene is left open where the match is weak. Size is stated for part of the rows, as once, few or many counts, or as a class when the clone is expanded.

once TRBJ1-1 TRBV4-1 NA CASSQVGVLNTEAFF TGCGCCAGCAGCCAAGTAGGGGTGTTGAACACTGAAGCTTTCTTT
NA TRBJ1-2 TRBV14 TRBD1 CASSPGQPNFYGYTF TGTGCCAGCAGCCCGGGACAGCCGAATTTCTATGGCTACACCTTC
NA TRBJ1-2 TRBV11-2 NA CASSGGRVLEGPGYTF TGTGCCAGCAGCGGGGGGAGGGTTTTGGAGGGGCCAGGCTACACCTTC
NA TRBJ1-2 TRBV6-5 NA CASGPINGMYGYTF TGTGCCAGCGGACCTATAAACGGGATGTATGGCTACACCTTC
NA TRBJ2-5 TRBV6-1 TRBD2 CACATGGGGETQYF TGTGCCTGCGCCACGGGCGGGGGAGGAGAGACCCAGTACTTC
NA TRBJ1-2 TRBV19 NA CASSSGNYGYTF TGTGCCAGTAGTTCAGGGAACTATGGCTACACCTTC
NA TRBJ1-2 TRBV10-3 NA CAISESGPLPNYGYTF TGTGCCATCAGTGAGTCGGGGCCTCTCCCTAACTATGGCTACACCTTC
NA TRBJ2-2 TRBV10-2 TRBD2 CASRTSGANTGELFF TGCGCCAGCAGGACTAGCGGTGCGAACACCGGGGAGCTGTTTTTT
NA TRBJ1-1 TRBV15 NA CATSRDGEGRDTEAFF TGTGCCACCAGCAGAGATGGAGAAGGGAGGGACACTGAAGCTTTCTTT
NA TRBJ2-5 TRBV13 TRBD2 CASSDPPSGDHQETQYF TGTGCCAGCAGCGATCCCCCTAGCGGCGACCACCAAGAGACCCAGTACTTC
NA TRBJ2-7 TRBV10-3 NA CAISEPQMGGPGYEQYF TGTGCCATCAGTGAGCCTCAGATGGGGGGGCCGGGCTACGAGCAGTACTTC
NA TRBJ2-7 TRBV5-1 TRBD2 CASSRGQRDYEQYF TGCGCCAGCAGCAGGGGCCAGCGGGACTACGAGCAGTACTTC
NA TRBJ1-4 TRBV4-1 NA CASSQEREIANEKLFF TGCGCCAGCAGCCAAGAAAGGGAGATTGCTAATGAAAAACTGTTTTTT
NA TRBJ2-3 TRBV5-4 NA CASSPRTGKDTQYF TGTGCCAGCAGCCCTCGGACCGGGAAAGATACGCAGTATTTT
NA TRBJ2-1 TRBV11-3 TRBD2 CASSLVVAGGNNEQFF TGTGCCAGCAGCTTAGTGGTAGCGGGAGGCAACAATGAGCAGTTCTTC
NA TRBJ2-1 TRBV6-5 TRBD2 CASLMPGLSNEQFF TGTGCCAGCCTCATGCCGGGACTAAGCAATGAGCAGTTCTTC
NA TRBJ2-7 TRBV7-9 NA CASSQGWAGNSYEQYF TGTGCCAGCAGCCAGGGGTGGGCCGGGAATTCCTACGAGCAGTACTTC
NA TRBJ2-5 TRBV6-1 NA CASGRGDTETQYF TGTGCCAGCGGCAGGGGAGACACGGAGACCCAGTACTTC
NA TRBJ1-1 TRBV30 NA CAWWNVRGLNTEAFF TGTGCCTGGTGGAACGTTAGGGGCCTGAACACTGAAGCTTTCTTT
once TRBJ2-7 TRBV9 NA CASSPRRAGGEQYF TGTGCCAGCAGCCCCCGACGGGCTGGAGGCGAGCAGTACTTC
NA TRBJ1-1 TRBV27 TRBD1 CATSGTGATEAFF TGTGCGACATCCGGGACAGGGGCCACTGAAGCTTTCTTT
few TRBJ1-6 TRBV30 TRBD1 CASQGAGNSPLHF TGTGCCTCTCAGGGGGCCGGTAATTCACCCCTCCACTTT
NA TRBJ2-2 TRBV27 TRBD2 CASSYGTSTNTGELFF TGTGCCAGCAGTTATGGGACTAGCACGAACACCGGGGAGCTGTTTTTT
NA TRBJ2-5 TRBV11-2 TRBD2 CASSSSGGARETQYF TGTGCCAGCAGCTCTAGCGGGGGGGCCCGAGAGACCCAGTACTTC
NA TRBJ1-6 TRBV12-5 TRBD1 CASGRSGTGSSYNSPLHF TGTGCTAGTGGTCGATCCGGGACAGGGAGCTCCTATAATTCACCCCTCCACTTT
NA TRBJ1-1 TRBV9 TRBD1 CASSQGAYTEAFF TGTGCCAGCAGCCAGGGGGCTTACACTGAAGCTTTCTTT
NA TRBJ2-2 TRBV10-1 NA CASSDRTGELFF TGCGCCAGCAGTGATCGCACCGGGGAGCTGTTTTTT
NA TRBJ2-7 TRBV6-6 NA CASRLGGQIQYF TGTGCCAGCCGATTGGGTGGGCAAATCCAGTACTTC
NA TRBJ1-1 TRBV5-5 NA CASSPRKSDNLNTEAFF TGTGCCAGCAGCCCGCGGAAGTCGGACAACCTGAACACTGAAGCTTTCTTT
NA TRBJ1-1 TRBV2 NA CASSWRDTEAFF TGTGCCAGCTCGTGGAGAGACACTGAAGCTTTCTTT
NA TRBJ2-7 TRBV4-3 TRBD1 CASSQAGQGNNEQYF TGCGCCAGCAGCCAAGCGGGACAGGGTAACAACGAGCAGTACTTC
NA TRBJ1-1 TRBV19 TRBD1 CASTPNPPGGRTEAFF TGTGCCAGTACCCCTAACCCCCCAGGGGGTAGGACTGAAGCTTTCTTT
NA TRBJ1-1 TRBV12-5 TRBD1 CASGWEQGTEAFF TGTGCTAGTGGCTGGGAACAGGGGACTGAAGCTTTCTTT
NA TRBJ1-4 TRBV7-2 NA CASSPRATQAGNEKLFF TGTGCCAGCAGCCCGAGGGCAACACAAGCTGGTAATGAAAAACTGTTTTTT
NA TRBJ1-2 TRBV19 NA CASREGWYGYTF TGTGCCAGTAGAGAGGGTTGGTATGGCTACACCTTC
once TRBJ2-1 TRBV6-1 TRBD2 CASSELTSGHSQQFF TGTGCCAGCAGTGAGTTGACTAGCGGTCACTCCCAGCAGTTCTTC
few TRBJ1-3 TRBV18 TRBD1 CASSQNNGQGISGNTIYF TGTGCCAGCTCACAAAATAATGGACAGGGAATTTCTGGAAACACCATATATTTT
NA TRBJ2-7 TRBV6-5 NA CASSEVGAGEQYF TGTGCCAGCAGTGAAGTAGGGGCAGGCGAGCAGTACTTC
NA TRBJ1-1 TRBV27 NA CASQNRPGLNTEAFF TGTGCCAGCCAGAATCGTCCGGGTCTAAACACTGAAGCTTTCTTT
few TRBJ2-1 TRBV27 TRBD2 CASSSGSSYNEQFF TGTGCCAGCAGCAGCGGGAGCTCCTACAATGAGCAGTTCTTC
NA TRBJ2-5 TRBV11-2 TRBD1 CASSPWAGTGEETQYF TGTGCCAGCAGCCCATGGGCCGGGACAGGGGAAGAGACCCAGTACTTC
few TRBJ1-5 TRBV5-5 NA CASSLARDQPQHF TGTGCCAGCAGCTTGGCCAGGGATCAGCCCCAGCATTTT
NA TRBJ1-5 TRBV2 TRBD1 CASSSYTGAPNQPQHF TGTGCCAGCAGTTCGTACACAGGGGCTCCGAATCAGCCCCAGCATTTT
NA TRBJ2-1 TRBV10-2 TRBD2 CASSAIAGLAGANEQFF TGCGCCAGCAGTGCGATAGCAGGACTAGCGGGTGCCAATGAGCAGTTCTTC
NA TRBJ2-2 TRBV7-7 NA CASSLAAGTGELFF TGTGCTAGCAGCTTAGCAGCGGGCACCGGGGAGCTGTTTTTT
once TRBJ1-5 TRBV11-2 TRBD1 CASSQTGNQPQHF TGTGCCAGCAGCCAGACAGGGAATCAGCCCCAGCATTTT
NA TRBJ2-1 TRBV21-1 NA CASSKMAGARDYNEQFF TGTGCCAGCAGCAAAATGGCGGGAGCCCGGGATTACAATGAGCAGTTCTTC
few TRBJ1-1 TRBV7-6 NA CASSFLAGDNTEAFF TGTGCCAGCAGCTTCTTAGCGGGGGACAACACTGAAGCTTTCTTT
NA TRBJ1-1 TRBV29-1 NA CCGREVTEAFF TGTTGTGGCAGGGAAGTCACTGAAGCTTTCTTT
NA TRBJ2-7 TRBV4-3 NA CASSPTRGSPYEQYF TGCGCCAGCAGCCCGACCCGGGGGAGCCCCTACGAGCAGTACTTC
NA TRBJ2-7 TRBV5-6 TRBD2 CASSLSGLAVTYEQYF TGTGCCAGCAGCCTCTCGGGACTAGCGGTAACCTACGAGCAGTACTTC
NA TRBJ2-7 TRBV5-6 TRBD2 CASSSGGGASWQYF TGTGCCAGCAGCTCGGGGGGGGGTGCCAGCTGGCAGTACTTC
few TRBJ1-1 TRBV10-1 TRBD1 CASSESGQGAFF TGCGCCAGCAGTGAGTCCGGACAGGGAGCTTTCTTT
NA TRBJ2-1 TRBV5-4 NA CASSPNPWGDLYNEQFF TGTGCCAGCAGCCCGAATCCGTGGGGGGACCTCTACAATGAGCAGTTCTTC